One sample yielded the 7 T cell receptor beta chains listed below, sequenced in a study of T cells in Graves' hyperthyroidism and ophthalmopathy. There were TCR beta CDR3 regions amplified from RNA transcripts. First-round RT-PCR targeting the TCR CDR3 was performed with the HTBI primer set. MiXCR, applied by TCRdb to the multiplex PCR reads, yields one record per CDR3 protein. The table records hundreds of thousands of distinct CDR3 sequences, over 35% of them present only once. What was sequenced was blood. Receptor source: a man younger than 35 with Graves' hyperthyroidism.

This clonotype was recorded a few times. The V call is TRBV7-9, the J call TRBJ2-7; D is undetermined. Per germline, CDR1 SEHNR and CDR2 FQNEAQ (reference sequence). This CDR3 has 14 residues. V dropped 5 bases and J dropped 3 bases, with 14 bases sitting between them. CDR3 sequence (DNA): TGTGCCAGCAGCGCATCTGACAAGCACTACGAGCAGTACTTC. Protein product: CASSASDKHYEQYF. Full variable domain (rest looked up from reference TRBV7-9 and TRBJ2-7): DTGVSQNPRHKITKRGQNVTFRCDPISEHNRLYWYRQTLGQGPEFLTYFQNEAQLEKSRLLSDRFSAERPKGSFSTLEIQRTEQGDSAMYLCASSASDKHYEQYFGPGTRLTVT.

The chain has TRBV5-6 and TRBJ1-1; D not certain. V lost 0 bases and J lost 4, with 16 bases in between. Germline V lookup: CDR1 SGHDT, CDR2 YYEEEE. CDR3 size: 16 residues. In DNA form, the CDR3 reads TGTGCCAGCAGCTTGGGGGCACTAAGGGCGAGCACTGAAGCTTTCTTT. Its protein is CASSLGALRASTEAFF.

The sample holds many counts of this clonotype. The V call is TRBV18, the J call TRBJ2-3; D not certain. Germline V gene data show CDR1 as KGHSH and CDR2 as LQKENI. V was pared by 4 bases and J by 5 bases, with 7 bases between. This CDR3 region has 12 residues. The CDR3 is CASSRRVDTQYF. As DNA, the CDR3 is TGTGCCAGCTCACGGCGCGTAGATACGCAGTATTTT.

The chain has TRBV6-5 and TRBJ1-4; no reliable D call. With 0 bases removed from V and 0 bases from J, the gap between germline ends came to 8 bases. Germline-derived CDR1 and CDR2 are MNHEY and SVGAGI. This CDR3 contains 16 residues. The DNA of the CDR3 is TGTGCCAGCAGTTACTCAGGGTACTCAACTAATGAAAAACTGTTTTTT. This translates into CASSYSGYSTNEKLFF.

This clonotype has at least ten counts. This sequence joins TRBV20-1 and TRBJ2-5; the D gene could be TRBD1 or TRBD2 (7 bases each). The CDR3 contains 12 residues. Germline loops: CDR1 DFQATT, CDR2 SNEGSKA (reference sequence). Trimming pared 5 bases from V and 7 bases from J, leaving 14 bases between. CDR3 nucleotide sequence: TGCAGTGCTGGGGAGGGGGCCGGGACCCAGTACTTC. Translating gives CSAGEGAGTQYF.

This clonotype was observed a handful of times. The V call is TRBV19, the J call TRBJ2-5, with 7 nucleotides matching TRBD2. CDR3 length: 15 amino acids. Per germline, CDR1 LNHDA and CDR2 SQIVND (reference sequence). V lost 2 bases to trimming and J lost 5 bases; unmatched junction nucleotides: 8. The CDR3 sequence: CASSISGGSAETQYF. The CDR3 DNA sequence: TGTGCCAGTAGTATAAGTGGCGGGAGTGCGGAGACCCAGTACTTC.

This sequence joins TRBV6-5 and TRBJ2-5; TRBD2 matches 8 bases. CDR1 and CDR2 from the germline V gene are MNHEY and SVGAGI. CDR3 size: 12 residues. The trim removed 8 bases at V and 10 bases at J, leaving 9 bases unmatched. The CDR3 DNA reads as TGTGCCAGCGCGGCTCGGGCGGGGGGCCAGTACTTC. This sequence encodes CASAARAGGQYF.